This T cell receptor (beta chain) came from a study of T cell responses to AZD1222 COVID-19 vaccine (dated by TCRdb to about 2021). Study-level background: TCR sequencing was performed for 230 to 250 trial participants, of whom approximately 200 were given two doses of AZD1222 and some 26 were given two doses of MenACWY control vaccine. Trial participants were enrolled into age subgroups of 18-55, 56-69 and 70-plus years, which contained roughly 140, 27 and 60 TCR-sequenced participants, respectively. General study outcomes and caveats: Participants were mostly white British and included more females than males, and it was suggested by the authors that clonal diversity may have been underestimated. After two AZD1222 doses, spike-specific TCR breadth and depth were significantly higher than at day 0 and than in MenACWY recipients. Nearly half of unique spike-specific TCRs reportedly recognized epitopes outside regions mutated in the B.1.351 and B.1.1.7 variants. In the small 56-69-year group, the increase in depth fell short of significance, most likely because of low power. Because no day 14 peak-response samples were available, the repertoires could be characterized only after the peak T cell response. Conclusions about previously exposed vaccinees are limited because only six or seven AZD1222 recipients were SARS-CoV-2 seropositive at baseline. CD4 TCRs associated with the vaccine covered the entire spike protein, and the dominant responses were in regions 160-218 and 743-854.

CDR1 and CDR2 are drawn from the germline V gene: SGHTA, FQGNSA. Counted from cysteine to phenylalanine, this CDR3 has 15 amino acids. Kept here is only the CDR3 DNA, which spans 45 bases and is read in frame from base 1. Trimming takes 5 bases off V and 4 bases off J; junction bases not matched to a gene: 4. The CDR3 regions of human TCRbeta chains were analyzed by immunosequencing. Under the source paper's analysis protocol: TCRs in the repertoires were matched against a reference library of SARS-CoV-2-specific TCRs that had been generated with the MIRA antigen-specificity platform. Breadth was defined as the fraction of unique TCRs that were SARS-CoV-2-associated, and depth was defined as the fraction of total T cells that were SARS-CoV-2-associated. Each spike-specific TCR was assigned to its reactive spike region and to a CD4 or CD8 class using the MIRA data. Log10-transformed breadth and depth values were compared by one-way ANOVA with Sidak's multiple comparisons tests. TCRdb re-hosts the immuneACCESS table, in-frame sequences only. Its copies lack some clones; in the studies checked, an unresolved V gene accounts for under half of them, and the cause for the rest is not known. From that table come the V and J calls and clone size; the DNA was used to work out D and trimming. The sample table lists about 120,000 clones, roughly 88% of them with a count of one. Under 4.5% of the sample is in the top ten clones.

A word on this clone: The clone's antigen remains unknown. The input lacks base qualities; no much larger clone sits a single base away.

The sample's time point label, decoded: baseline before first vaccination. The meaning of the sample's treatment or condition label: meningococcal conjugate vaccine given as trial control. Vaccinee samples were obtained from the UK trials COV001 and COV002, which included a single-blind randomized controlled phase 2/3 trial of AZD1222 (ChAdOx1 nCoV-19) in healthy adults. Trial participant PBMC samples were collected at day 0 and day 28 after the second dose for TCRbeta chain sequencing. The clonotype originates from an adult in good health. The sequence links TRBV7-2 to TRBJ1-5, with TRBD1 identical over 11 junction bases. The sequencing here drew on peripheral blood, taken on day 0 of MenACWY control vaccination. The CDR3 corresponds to CASSPGTGGNQPQHF. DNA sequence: TGTGCCAGCAGCCCAGGGACAGGGGGAAATCAGCCCCAGCATTTT. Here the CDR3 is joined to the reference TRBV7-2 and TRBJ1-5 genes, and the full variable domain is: GAGVSQSPSNKVTEKGKDVELRCDPISGHTALYWYRQSLGQGLEFLIYFQGNSAPDKSGLPSDRFSAERTGGSVSTLTIQRTQQEDSAVYLCASSPGTGGNQPQHFGDGTRLSIL.